Listed below are T cell receptor beta chains from one sample, sequenced in a study of blood T cells in healthy people across ages. Via MiXCR, TCRdb re-called the 5' RACE reads, giving one row per CDR3 protein. The table includes 380,000 or so distinct CDR3 sequences, about 52% detected once. The sequencing sample was made of blood. Every receptor here comes from a man in his sixties in good health. Each CDR3 is given with its conserved first and last residue.

J gene: .; V gene: TRBV27; CDR3 protein: CASSLSVTKTVYEQYF
J gene: TRBJ2-7; V gene: TRBV7-2; CDR3 protein: CASLPGPNSYEQYF
J gene: TRBJ1-1; V gene: TRBV24-1; CDR3 protein: CATSAGAGTEAFF
J gene: TRBJ2-1; V gene: TRBV11-2; CDR3 protein: CASSLDPRLAGRGNNEQFF
J gene: .; V gene: TRBV3-1; CDR3 protein: CASSQVHRATYEQYF
J gene: TRBJ2-5; V gene: TRBV5-5; CDR3 protein: CASNRAADGEQYF
J gene: TRBJ1-2; V gene: TRBV29-1; CDR3 protein: CSVDKASHGYTF
J gene: TRBJ1-2; V gene: TRBV6-4; CDR3 protein: CASSPSGTGGNGYTF
J gene: TRBJ2-3; V gene: TRBV9; CDR3 protein: CASSVDRGASTDTQYF
J gene: TRBJ2-1; V gene: TRBV6-2/TRBV6-3; CDR3 protein: CASSGQGRLQHEQFF
J gene: TRBJ2-3; V gene: TRBV7-9; CDR3 protein: CASSFTADTQYF
J gene: TRBJ2-1; V gene: TRBV6-5; CDR3 protein: CASRGTSPRNEQFF
J gene: TRBJ1-2; V gene: TRBV15; CDR3 protein: CATSRDADKPGYGYTF
J gene: TRBJ1-6; V gene: TRBV14; CDR3 protein: CASSQGRENSPLHF
J gene: TRBJ1-4; V gene: TRBV7-6; CDR3 protein: CASSLGGHSTLHEKLFF
J gene: TRBJ2-3; V gene: TRBV12-3/TRBV12-4; CDR3 protein: CASTWGFTDTQYF
J gene: TRBJ1-2; V gene: TRBV12-3/TRBV12-4; CDR3 protein: CASKRQNYGYTF
J gene: TRBJ2-1; V gene: TRBV29-1; CDR3 protein: CSALDGLAGGPQFF
J gene: TRBJ2-2; V gene: TRBV12-3/TRBV12-4; CDR3 protein: CASRLDTGELFF
J gene: TRBJ2-3; V gene: TRBV5-5; CDR3 protein: CASSLMGVPDTQYF
J gene: TRBJ1-2; V gene: TRBV29-1; CDR3 protein: CSVGGPPNYGYTF
J gene: TRBJ2-7; V gene: TRBV12-3/TRBV12-4; CDR3 protein: CASSRTGEQYF
J gene: TRBJ2-5; V gene: TRBV20-1; CDR3 protein: CSARDYGQGKETQYF
J gene: TRBJ1-3; V gene: TRBV7-9; CDR3 protein: CASSPRTRHHQTSGNTIYF
J gene: .; V gene: TRBV6-6; CDR3 protein: CATTRAGTYEQYF
J gene: TRBJ2-1; V gene: TRBV3-1; CDR3 protein: CASSQDSRLGDEQFF
J gene: TRBJ1-1; V gene: TRBV20-1; CDR3 protein: CSGKELRTGSTNTEAFF
J gene: TRBJ2-7; V gene: TRBV20-1; CDR3 protein: CSAPSGSGYEQYF
J gene: TRBJ1-3; V gene: TRBV13; CDR3 protein: CASSSSGTGGPRGNTIYF
J gene: .; V gene: TRBV6-2/TRBV6-3; CDR3 protein: CASSYEAGRAYNEQYF
J gene: TRBJ2-7; V gene: TRBV20-1; CDR3 protein: CSASATATIRPYEQYF
J gene: TRBJ1-1; V gene: TRBV20-1; CDR3 protein: CSARGQLPADTEAFF
J gene: TRBJ2-3; V gene: TRBV3-1; CDR3 protein: CASSQRTRGSTDTQYF
J gene: TRBJ1-5; V gene: TRBV5-6; CDR3 protein: CASSLGRTHPQHF
J gene: TRBJ1-1; V gene: TRBV7-9; CDR3 protein: CASSLAANTEAFF